A selection of T cell receptor beta chains follows, all from one sample in a study of Ad26.COV2.S vaccination and SARS-CoV-2 variants. Some clones are missing from TCRdb's copy, which holds only in-frame ones; the method was immunoSEQ multiplex PCR. The sample includes 430,000 or so clones, 90% of them seen just once. The sample here was peripheral blood, taken in a trial of Ad26.COV2.S vaccine versus placebo. The source of these receptors is a person between 18 and 60 years old who received the Ad26.COV2.S COVID-19 vaccine or a placebo. The CDR3 runs from the conserved cysteine through the conserved F or W. A D gene is named only where the DNA matches it firmly. The listing skips clone size in some rows; elsewhere it reads once, few, many or a size class.

len: 11; abundance: NA; v_gene: TRBV6-2/TRBV6-3; d_gene: NA; j_gene: TRBJ2-3; CDR3aa: CASSRTDTQYF; CDR3nt: TGTGCCAGCAGCCGCACAGATACGCAGTATTTT
len: 16; abundance: NA; v_gene: TRBV28; d_gene: TRBD2; j_gene: TRBJ2-1; CDR3aa: CASSRQLAGAHNEQFF; CDR3nt: TGTGCCAGCAGTAGACAACTAGCGGGAGCTCACAATGAGCAGTTCTTC
len: 14; abundance: NA; v_gene: TRBV2; d_gene: TRBD1; j_gene: TRBJ1-2; CDR3aa: CASSDGQDNYGYTF; CDR3nt: TGTGCCAGCAGTGATGGACAGGACAACTATGGCTACACCTTC
len: 14; abundance: NA; v_gene: TRBV20-1; d_gene: TRBD1; j_gene: TRBJ2-3; CDR3aa: CSASRTGRADTQYF; CDR3nt: TGCAGTGCTAGTCGGACAGGGCGGGCAGATACGCAGTATTTT
len: 18; abundance: NA; v_gene: TRBV11-2; d_gene: NA; j_gene: TRBJ2-1; CDR3aa: CASSLDPRASLGTNEQFF; CDR3nt: TGTGCCAGCAGCTTAGACCCTCGGGCTAGTCTGGGGACGAATGAGCAGTTCTTC
len: 14; abundance: NA; v_gene: TRBV6-2/TRBV6-3; d_gene: TRBD1; j_gene: TRBJ1-5; CDR3aa: CASSLTGLYQPQHF; CDR3nt: TGTGCCAGCAGTTTGACAGGGTTGTATCAGCCCCAGCATTTT
len: 15; abundance: NA; v_gene: TRBV5-1; d_gene: TRBD2; j_gene: TRBJ2-5; CDR3aa: CASSPGTSGQETQYF; CDR3nt: TGCGCCAGCAGCCCCGGGACTAGCGGTCAAGAGACCCAGTACTTC
len: 16; abundance: NA; v_gene: TRBV7-2; d_gene: TRBD2; j_gene: TRBJ2-7; CDR3aa: CASSPYSTSGPYEQYF; CDR3nt: TGTGCCAGCAGCCCCTACTCGACTAGCGGACCTTACGAGCAGTACTTC
len: 13; abundance: NA; v_gene: TRBV7-2; d_gene: NA; j_gene: TRBJ2-1; CDR3aa: CASSVGNYNEQFF; CDR3nt: TGTGCCAGCAGCGTGGGAAATTACAATGAGCAGTTCTTC
len: 17; abundance: NA; v_gene: TRBV11-3; d_gene: TRBD2; j_gene: TRBJ2-3; CDR3aa: CASSSGLAGGQGDTQYF; CDR3nt: TGTGCCAGCAGCTCCGGACTAGCGGGAGGCCAAGGAGATACGCAGTATTTT
len: 15; abundance: NA; v_gene: TRBV11-2; d_gene: NA; j_gene: TRBJ2-1; CDR3aa: CASSFSGYRNNEQFF; CDR3nt: TGTGCCAGCAGCTTTTCCGGGTATCGGAACAATGAGCAGTTCTTC
len: 16; abundance: NA; v_gene: TRBV5-1; d_gene: TRBD1; j_gene: TRBJ1-1; CDR3aa: CASSLTGGALNTEAFF; CDR3nt: TGCGCCAGCAGCTTGACAGGGGGGGCTTTGAACACTGAAGCTTTCTTT
len: 16; abundance: NA; v_gene: TRBV19; d_gene: NA; j_gene: TRBJ2-1; CDR3aa: CASSIGRGWGSNEQFF; CDR3nt: TGTGCCAGTAGTATCGGCCGGGGTTGGGGTAGCAATGAGCAGTTCTTC
len: 16; abundance: NA; v_gene: TRBV28; d_gene: TRBD2; j_gene: TRBJ2-3; CDR3aa: CASNLLAGGKGDTQYF; CDR3nt: TGTGCCAGCAATCTCTTAGCGGGAGGAAAAGGAGATACGCAGTATTTT
len: 12; abundance: NA; v_gene: TRBV7-8; d_gene: NA; j_gene: TRBJ1-5; CDR3aa: CASSSDDQPQHF; CDR3nt: TGTGCCAGCAGCTCAGATGATCAGCCCCAGCATTTT
len: 15; abundance: once; v_gene: TRBV19; d_gene: NA; j_gene: TRBJ1-4; CDR3aa: CASSANRVGKEKLFF; CDR3nt: TGTGCCAGTAGCGCTAACAGGGTCGGCAAGGAAAAACTGTTTTTT